The sequence of this T cell receptor beta chain was determined in a study of blood T cell repertoires in COVID-19. Overall study context: Both acute and convalescent COVID-19 samples were obtained from the United States, Italy and Spain.

CDR1 and CDR2 from the germline V gene are SGHRS and YFSETQ. The CDR3 sequence is 15 residues long. Trimming removed 0 bases at V and 5 bases at J, with 11 bases between. As originally analysed: Amplification of reference gene primers provided the estimated nucleated cell counts. The assay was immunoSEQ multiplex PCR, and TCRdb's table has in-frame clones only and misses some. V, J and clone size reflect that table, while D and trimming were determined from the DNA. In the table there are around 170,000 clones, under 90% of which are singletons. The clonotype originates from a man younger than 45 with active or convalescent COVID-19. The sequencing input was peripheral blood. The V call is TRBV5-1, the J call TRBJ1-4; possibly TRBD1 for D (6 bases). The CDR3 sequence: CASSLAGGQNEKLFF. The CDR3 DNA reads as TGCGCCAGCAGCTTGGCGGGGGGGCAGAATGAAAAACTGTTTTTT.